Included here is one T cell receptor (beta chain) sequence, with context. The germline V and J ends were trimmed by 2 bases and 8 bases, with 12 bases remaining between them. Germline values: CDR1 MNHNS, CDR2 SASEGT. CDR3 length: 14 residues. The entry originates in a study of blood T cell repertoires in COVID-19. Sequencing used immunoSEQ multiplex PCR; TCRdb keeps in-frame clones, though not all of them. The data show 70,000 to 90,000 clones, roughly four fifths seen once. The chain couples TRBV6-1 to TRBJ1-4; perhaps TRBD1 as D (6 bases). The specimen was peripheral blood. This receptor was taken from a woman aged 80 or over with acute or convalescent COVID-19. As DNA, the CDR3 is TGTGCCAGCAGTGAACGGGGGGCGGTAGAAAAACTGTTTTTT. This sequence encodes CASSERGAVEKLFF.